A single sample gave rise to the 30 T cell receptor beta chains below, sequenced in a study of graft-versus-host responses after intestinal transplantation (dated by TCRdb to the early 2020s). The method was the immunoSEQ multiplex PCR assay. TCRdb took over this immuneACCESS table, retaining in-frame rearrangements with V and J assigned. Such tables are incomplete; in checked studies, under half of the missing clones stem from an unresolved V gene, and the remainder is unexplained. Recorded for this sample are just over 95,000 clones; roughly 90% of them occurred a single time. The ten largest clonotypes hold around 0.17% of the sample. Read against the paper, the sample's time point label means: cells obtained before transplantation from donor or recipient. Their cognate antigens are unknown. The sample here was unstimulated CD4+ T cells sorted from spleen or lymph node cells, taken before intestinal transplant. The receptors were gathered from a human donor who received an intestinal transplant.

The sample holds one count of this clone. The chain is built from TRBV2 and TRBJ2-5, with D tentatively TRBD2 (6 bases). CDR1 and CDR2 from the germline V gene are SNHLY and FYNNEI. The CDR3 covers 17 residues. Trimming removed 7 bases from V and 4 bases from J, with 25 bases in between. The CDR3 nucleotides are TGTGCCAGCAAAGGTTGGAGCCGGGAGACCGGGGGAGAGACCCAGTACTTC. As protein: CASKGWSRETGGETQYF.

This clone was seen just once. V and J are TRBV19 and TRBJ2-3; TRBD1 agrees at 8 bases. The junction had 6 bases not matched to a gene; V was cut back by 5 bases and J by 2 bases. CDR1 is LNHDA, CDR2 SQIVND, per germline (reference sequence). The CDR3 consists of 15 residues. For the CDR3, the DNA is TGTGCCAGTAGTTCAAGGACAGGGCTCACAGATACGCAGTATTTT. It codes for CASSSRTGLTDTQYF.

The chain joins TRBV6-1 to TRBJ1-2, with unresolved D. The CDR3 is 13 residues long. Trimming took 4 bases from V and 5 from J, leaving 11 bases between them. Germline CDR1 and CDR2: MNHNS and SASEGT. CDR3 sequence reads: CASSGVRRYGYTF. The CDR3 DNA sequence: TGTGCCAGCAGTGGGGTCAGGAGGTATGGCTACACCTTC.

CDR3 loop: CASSPTLGVNQPQHF. CDR3 nucleotides: TGTGCCAGCAGCCCAACCCTAGGAGTAAATCAGCCCCAGCATTTT. The chain joins TRBV7-9 to TRBJ1-5; D is undetermined. The CDR3 covers 15 residues. Germline assignment: CDR1 SEHNR and CDR2 FQNEAQ (reference sequence). V was shortened by 5 bases and J by 4 bases, with 15 bases between the two germline ends. The variable domain in full, with the rest retrieved from reference TRBV7-9 and TRBJ1-5, is DTGVSQNPRHKITKRGQNVTFRCDPISEHNRLYWYRQTLGQGPEFLTYFQNEAQLEKSRLLSDRFSAERPKGSFSTLEIQRTEQGDSAMYLCASSPTLGVNQPQHFGDGTRLSIL.

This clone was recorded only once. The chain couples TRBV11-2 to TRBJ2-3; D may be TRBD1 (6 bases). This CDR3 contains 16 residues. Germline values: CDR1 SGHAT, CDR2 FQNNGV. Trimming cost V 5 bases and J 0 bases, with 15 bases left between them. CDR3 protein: CASSGRTVSSTDTQYF. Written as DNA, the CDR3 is TGTGCCAGCAGCGGTCGGACAGTTTCTAGCACAGATACGCAGTATTTT.

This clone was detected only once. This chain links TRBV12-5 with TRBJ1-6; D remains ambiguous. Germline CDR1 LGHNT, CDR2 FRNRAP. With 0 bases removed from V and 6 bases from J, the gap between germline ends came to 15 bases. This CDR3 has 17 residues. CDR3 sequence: CASGLVHGQAFNSPLHF. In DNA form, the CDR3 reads TGTGCTAGTGGTTTGGTACATGGTCAGGCCTTTAATTCACCCCTCCACTTT.

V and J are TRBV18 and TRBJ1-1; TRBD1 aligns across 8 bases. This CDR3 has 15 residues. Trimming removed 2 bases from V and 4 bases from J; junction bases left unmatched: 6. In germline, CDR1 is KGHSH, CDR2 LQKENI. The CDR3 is CASSPVQGAGTEAFF. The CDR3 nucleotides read TGTGCCAGCTCACCAGTCCAGGGGGCAGGCACTGAAGCTTTCTTT.

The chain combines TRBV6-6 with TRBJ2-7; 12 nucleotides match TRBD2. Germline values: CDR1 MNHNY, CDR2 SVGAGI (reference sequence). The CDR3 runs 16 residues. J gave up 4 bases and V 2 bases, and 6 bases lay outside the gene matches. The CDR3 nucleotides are TGTGCCAGCAGTTACATAGTACTAGCGGGGGGTTACGAGCAGTACTTC. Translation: CASSYIVLAGGYEQYF.

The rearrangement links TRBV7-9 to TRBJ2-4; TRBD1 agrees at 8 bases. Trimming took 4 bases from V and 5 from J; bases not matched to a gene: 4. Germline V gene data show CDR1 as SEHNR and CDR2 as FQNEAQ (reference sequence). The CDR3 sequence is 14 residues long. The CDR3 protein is CASSYDRGQNIQYF. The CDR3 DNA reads TGTGCCAGCAGCTATGACAGGGGCCAAAACATTCAGTACTTC.

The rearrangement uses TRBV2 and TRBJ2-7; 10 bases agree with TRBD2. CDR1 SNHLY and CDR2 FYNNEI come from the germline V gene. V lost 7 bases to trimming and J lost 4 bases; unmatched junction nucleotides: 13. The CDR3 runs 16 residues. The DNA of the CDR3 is TGTGCCAGCAAGGGTGGTCTAGCGGGAGAGGGTTACGAGCAGTACTTC. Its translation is CASKGGLAGEGYEQYF. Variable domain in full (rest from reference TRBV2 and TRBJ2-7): EPEVTQTPSHQVTQMGQEVILRCVPISNHLYFYWYRQILGQKVEFLVSFYNNEISEKSEIFDDQFSVERPDGSNFTLKIRSTKLEDSAMYFCASKGGLAGEGYEQYFGPGTRLTVT.

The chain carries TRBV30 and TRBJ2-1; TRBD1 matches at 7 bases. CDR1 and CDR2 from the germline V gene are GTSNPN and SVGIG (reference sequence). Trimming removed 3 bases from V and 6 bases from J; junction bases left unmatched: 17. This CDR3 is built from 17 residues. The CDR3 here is CAWSKLTGFLSGNEQFF. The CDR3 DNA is TGTGCCTGGAGCAAGTTGACAGGGTTTTTGTCGGGCAATGAGCAGTTCTTC.

The CDR3 sequence: CASSYSLDLSNEKLFF. CDR3 DNA sequence: TGTGCCAGCAGTTACTCGCTGGACTTATCTAATGAAAAACTGTTTTTT. The rearrangement uses TRBV6-5 and TRBJ1-4; D remains unclear. V was trimmed by 0 bases and J by 3 bases, leaving 11 bases between them. This CDR3 contains 16 residues. CDR1 is MNHEY, CDR2 SVGAGI, per germline.

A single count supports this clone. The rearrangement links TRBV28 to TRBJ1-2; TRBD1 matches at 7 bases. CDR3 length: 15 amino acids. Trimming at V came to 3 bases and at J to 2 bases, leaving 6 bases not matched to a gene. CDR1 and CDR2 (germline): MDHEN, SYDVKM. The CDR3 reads CASSFGLDRNYGYTF. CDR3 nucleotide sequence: TGTGCCAGCAGTTTCGGACTGGACAGGAACTATGGCTACACCTTC.

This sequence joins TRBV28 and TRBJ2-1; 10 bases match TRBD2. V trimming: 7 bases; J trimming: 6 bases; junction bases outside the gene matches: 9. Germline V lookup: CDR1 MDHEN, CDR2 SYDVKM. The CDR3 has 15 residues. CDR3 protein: CASNVGGLASNEQFF. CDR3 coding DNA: TGTGCCAGCAACGTCGGGGGACTAGCGAGCAATGAGCAGTTCTTC.

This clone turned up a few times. CDR3 amino acids: CASSLAGATEAFF. The CDR3 coding sequence is TGTGCCAGCAGCTTAGCAGGGGCCACTGAAGCTTTCTTT. The V and J genes are TRBV7-9 and TRBJ1-1, with D possibly TRBD1 on 5 matching bases. V lost 0 bases, J lost 4 bases, and 6 bases lay in between. The CDR3 loop spans 13 amino acids. Germline V gene lookup returns CDR1 SEHNR and CDR2 FQNEAQ (reference sequence).

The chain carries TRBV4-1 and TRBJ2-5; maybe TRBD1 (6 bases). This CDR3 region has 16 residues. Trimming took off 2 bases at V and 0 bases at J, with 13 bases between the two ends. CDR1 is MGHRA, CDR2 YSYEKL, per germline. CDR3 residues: CASSQHSGVDQETQYF. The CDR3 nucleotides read TGCGCCAGCAGCCAACACTCAGGGGTCGACCAAGAGACCCAGTACTTC.

DNA of the CDR3: TGCGCCAGCAGCTCGCTCGGGAGTTACGAGCAGTACTTC. It codes for CASSSLGSYEQYF. The rearrangement uses TRBV5-1 and TRBJ2-7; tentatively, D is TRBD2 (6 bases). The CDR3 contains 13 residues. The germline V gene has CDR1 SGHRS and CDR2 YFSETQ. The ends were cut back, 3 bases at V and 4 bases at J, with 11 bases in the middle.

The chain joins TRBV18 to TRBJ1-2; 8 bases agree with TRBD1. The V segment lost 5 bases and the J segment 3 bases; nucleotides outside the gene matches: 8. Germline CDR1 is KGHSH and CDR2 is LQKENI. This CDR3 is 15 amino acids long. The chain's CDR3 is CASSIPGGRDYGYTF. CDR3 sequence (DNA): TGTGCCAGCTCAATTCCAGGGGGCCGGGACTATGGCTACACCTTC. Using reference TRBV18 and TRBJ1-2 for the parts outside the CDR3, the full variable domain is NAGVMQNPRHLVRRRGQEARLRCSPMKGHSHVYWYRQLPEEGLKFMVYLQKENIIDESGMPKERFSAEFPKEGPSILRIQQVVRGDSAAYFCASSIPGGRDYGYTFGSGTRLTVV.

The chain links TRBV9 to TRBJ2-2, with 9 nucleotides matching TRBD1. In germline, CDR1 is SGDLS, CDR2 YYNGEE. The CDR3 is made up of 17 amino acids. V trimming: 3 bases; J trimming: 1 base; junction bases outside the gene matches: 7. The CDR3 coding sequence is TGTGCCAGCAGCGCCCCGGGGGGACAGGGGAACACCGGGGAGCTGTTTTTT. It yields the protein CASSAPGGQGNTGELFF.

CDR3 sequence reads: CASSLQGRNTEAFF. The CDR3 DNA reads as TGTGCCAGCAGCTTACAGGGGAGGAACACTGAAGCTTTCTTT. The chain joins TRBV7-2 to TRBJ1-1, with D perhaps matching TRBD1 (6 bases). This CDR3 spans 14 amino acids. Germline V gives CDR1 SGHTA, CDR2 FQGNSA. V dropped 2 bases and J dropped 1 base, with 8 bases sitting between them.

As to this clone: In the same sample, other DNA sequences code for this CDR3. The CDR3 region has the DNA TGTGCCAGCAGCCGCACCGGGGAGCTGTTTTTT. It is translated as CASSRTGELFF. This chain connects TRBV11-3 to TRBJ2-2; D not resolved. Trimming removed 5 bases at V and 4 bases at J, with 2 bases between. The CDR3 covers 11 residues. Germline lookup yields CDR1 SGHNT and CDR2 YENEEA.

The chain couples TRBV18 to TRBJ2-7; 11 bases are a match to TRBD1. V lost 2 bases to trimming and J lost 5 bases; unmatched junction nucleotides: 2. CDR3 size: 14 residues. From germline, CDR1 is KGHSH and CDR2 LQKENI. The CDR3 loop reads CASSPWTGGDEQYF. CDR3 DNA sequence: TGTGCCAGCTCACCATGGACAGGGGGCGACGAGCAGTACTTC.

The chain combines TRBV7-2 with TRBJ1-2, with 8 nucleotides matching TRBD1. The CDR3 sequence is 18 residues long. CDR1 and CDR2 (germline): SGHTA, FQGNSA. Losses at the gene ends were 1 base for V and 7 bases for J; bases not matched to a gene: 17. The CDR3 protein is CASSLEGGLWTGKRGYTF. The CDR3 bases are TGTGCCAGCAGCTTAGAGGGGGGGCTCTGGACAGGGAAGCGTGGCTACACCTTC.

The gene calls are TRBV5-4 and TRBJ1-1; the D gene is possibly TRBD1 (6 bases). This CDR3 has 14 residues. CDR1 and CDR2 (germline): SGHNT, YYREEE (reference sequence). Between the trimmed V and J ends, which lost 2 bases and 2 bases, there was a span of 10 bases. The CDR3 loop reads CASSFGGANTEAFF. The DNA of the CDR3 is TGTGCCAGCAGCTTCGGGGGGGCTAACACTGAAGCTTTCTTT.

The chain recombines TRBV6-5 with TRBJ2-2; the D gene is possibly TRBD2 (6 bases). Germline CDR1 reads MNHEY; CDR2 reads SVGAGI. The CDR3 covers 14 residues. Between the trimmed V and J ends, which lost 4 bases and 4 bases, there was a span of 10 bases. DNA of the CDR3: TGTGCCAGCAGTTCGGAGGGGCGCACCGGGGAGCTGTTTTTT. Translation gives CASSSEGRTGELFF.

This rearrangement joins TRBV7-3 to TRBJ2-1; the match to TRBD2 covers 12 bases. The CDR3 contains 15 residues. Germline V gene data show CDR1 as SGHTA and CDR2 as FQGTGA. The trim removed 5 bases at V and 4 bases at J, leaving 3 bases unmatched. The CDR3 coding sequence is TGTGCCAGCAGCCGGACTAGCGGGGAGTACAATGAGCAGTTCTTC. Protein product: CASSRTSGEYNEQFF.

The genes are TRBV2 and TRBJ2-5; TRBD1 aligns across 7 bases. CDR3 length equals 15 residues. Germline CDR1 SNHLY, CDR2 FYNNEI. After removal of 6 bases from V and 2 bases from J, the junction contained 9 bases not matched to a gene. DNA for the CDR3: TGTGCCAGCAGCCCTTTCGGGACAGAGCAAGAGACCCAGTACTTC. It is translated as CASSPFGTEQETQYF.

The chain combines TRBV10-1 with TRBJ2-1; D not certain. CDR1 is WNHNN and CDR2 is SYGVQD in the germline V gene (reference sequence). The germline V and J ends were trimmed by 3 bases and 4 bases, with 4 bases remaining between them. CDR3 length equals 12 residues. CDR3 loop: CASSDPYNEQFF. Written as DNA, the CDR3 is TGCGCCAGCAGTGACCCTTACAATGAGCAGTTCTTC.

The CDR3 is CAYLKMTGGQETQYF. The CDR3 DNA is TGTGCCTACCTAAAAATGACAGGGGGACAAGAGACCCAGTACTTC. This chain links TRBV30 with TRBJ2-5, with 9 nucleotides matching TRBD1. Germline V gene lookup returns CDR1 GTSNPN and CDR2 SVGIG (reference sequence). Trimming took 7 bases from V and 2 from J; bases not matched to a gene: 11. The CDR3 has 15 residues.

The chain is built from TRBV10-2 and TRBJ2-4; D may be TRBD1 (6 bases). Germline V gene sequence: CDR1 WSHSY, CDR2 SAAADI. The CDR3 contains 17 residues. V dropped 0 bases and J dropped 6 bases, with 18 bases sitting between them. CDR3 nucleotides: TGCGCCAGCAGTGAGTCGAACAGGGCCGTAATTCGAAACATTCAGTACTTC. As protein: CASSESNRAVIRNIQYF.